These 11 T cell receptor beta chains share one sample of origin, sequenced in a study of OX40 agonist ivuxolimab in advanced cancers. Only in-frame clones appear in the TCRdb table, and some are missing; sequencing was by immunoSEQ multiplex PCR. Here the sample spans 95,000 to 100,000 clones, roughly 83% being singletons. The material sequenced was CD4+ or CD8+ T cells sorted from blood, taken in a trial of the OX40 agonist ivuxolimab. The receptor source for this set is an adult with an advanced solid tumor such as melanoma, head and neck, liver or kidney cancer.

Details on this clone: One end of the junction is discordant with germline, which a read error may explain. The J gene is TRBJ2-7, the V gene TRBV5-1; a weak D match, TRBD1 (6 bases). This CDR3 is built from 14 residues. Germline loops: CDR1 SGHRS, CDR2 YFSETQ. CDR3 sequence reads: CASSPLGHSYEQCF. The CDR3 DNA follows: TGCGCCAGCAGCCCCCTGGGACACAGTTACGAGCAGTGCTTC.

The CDR3 DNA follows: TGTGCCAGCAGATACAGGGAGACCCTTAACACTGAAGCTTTCTTT. This translates into CASRYRETLNTEAFF. V gene TRBV6-5 combines with J gene TRBJ1-1; maybe TRBD1 (6 bases). The CDR3 runs to 15 residues. V was trimmed by 6 bases and J by 2 bases, leaving 16 bases between them. CDR1 is MNHEY and CDR2 is SVGAGI in the germline V gene.

The rearrangement links TRBV4-2 to TRBJ2-5, with 8 positions matching TRBD2. V lost 6 bases to trimming and J lost 3 bases; unmatched junction nucleotides: 12. This CDR3 has 16 residues. The V gene's germline CDR1 is LGHNA and CDR2 YNFKEQ. The CDR3 protein is CASRYRLAGGEETQYF. CDR3 nucleotide sequence: TGTGCCAGCAGATACCGTCTCGCGGGGGGTGAAGAGACCCAGTACTTC.

This clone was recorded a few times. This chain links TRBV15 with TRBJ2-3, with 11 bases fitting TRBD2. The germline V gene has CDR1 LNHNV and CDR2 YYDKDF (reference sequence). This CDR3 contains 17 residues. The V gene end was trimmed by 5 bases and the J gene end by 2 bases; junction bases not matched to a gene: 9. CDR3: CATSVAQLAGVTDTQYF. CDR3 nucleotide sequence: TGTGCCACCAGCGTCGCCCAACTAGCGGGGGTCACAGATACGCAGTATTTT.

The gene calls are TRBV19 and TRBJ2-5; TRBD2 might be the D (6 bases). The ends were cut back, 10 bases at V and 9 bases at J, with 24 bases in the middle. The CDR3 totals 14 residues. Germline CDR1 and CDR2: LNHDA and SQIVND (reference sequence). The CDR3, as DNA: TGTGCCACCCGAAAGGGCGGGACTCCGGAGGCCCAGTACTTC. This sequence encodes CATRKGGTPEAQYF.

V gene TRBV7-8 combines with J gene TRBJ2-7; tentative D call: TRBD1 (5 bases). Germline-derived CDR1 and CDR2 are SGHVS and FQNEAQ. The V gene lost 1 base and the J gene lost 2 bases, with 9 bases spanning the gap. The CDR3 spans 14 residues. The DNA for the CDR3 is TGTGCCAGCAGCTTAGGCGACAGCCCCTACGAGCAGTACTTC. Amino acid sequence: CASSLGDSPYEQYF.

This clone was seen only a few times. V usage is TRBV12-5 and J usage is TRBJ2-2; D tentatively reads TRBD1 or TRBD2 (5 bases each). This CDR3 has 13 amino acids. CDR1 is LGHNT and CDR2 is FRNRAP in the germline V gene. Trimming left V 7 bases short and J 6 bases short, with 12 bases between. The CDR3: CASALMGAGELFF. The CDR3 region has the DNA TGTGCTAGTGCCCTCATGGGGGCCGGGGAGCTGTTTTTT. Full variable domain (missing parts from reference TRBV12-5 and TRBJ2-2): DARVTQTPRHKVTEMGQEVTMRCQPILGHNTVFWYRQTMMQGLELLAYFRNRAPLDDSGMPKDRFSAEMPDATLATLKIQPSEPRDSAVYFCASALMGAGELFFGEGSRLTVL.

The V call is TRBV4-2, the J call TRBJ2-3; D possibly corresponds to TRBD1 (5 bases). The CDR3 runs to 15 residues. The ends were cut back, 1 base at V and 2 bases at J, with 10 bases in the middle. The V gene's germline CDR1 is LGHNA and CDR2 YNFKEQ. CDR3 sequence reads: CASSQAQGITDTQYF. The CDR3 DNA reads as TGTGCCAGCAGCCAAGCTCAGGGAATCACAGATACGCAGTATTTT.

The chain is built from TRBV6-6 and TRBJ2-1; tentatively, D is TRBD2 (6 bases). This CDR3 region has 16 residues. Germline CDR1 reads MNHNY; CDR2 reads SVGAGI (reference sequence). Trimming pared 2 bases from V and 4 bases from J, leaving 15 bases between. DNA for the CDR3: TGTGCCAGCAGTTACGACGGGGCGGGGCCATACAATGAGCAGTTCTTC. It translates to CASSYDGAGPYNEQFF.

This rearrangement joins TRBV5-4 to TRBJ2-7, with D perhaps matching TRBD1 (6 bases). The CDR3 is 15 residues long. Germline assignment: CDR1 SGHNT and CDR2 YYREEE (reference sequence). The V end lost 1 base, the J end lost 7 bases, and 18 bases lay between the germline ends. The CDR3 DNA reads as TGTGCCAGCAGCTTGATGGGCACAGGGTTGCGAGAGCAGTACTTC. The encoded protein is CASSLMGTGLREQYF.

This chain uses TRBV7-9 with TRBJ1-4, with 7 nucleotides matching TRBD1. V lost 4 bases and J lost 2; bases outside the gene matches: 4. The CDR3 sequence is 15 residues long. CDR1 is SEHNR and CDR2 is FQNEAQ in the germline V gene (reference sequence). The CDR3, as DNA: TGTGCCAGCAGCTATGACAGGGCGACTAATGAAAAACTGTTTTTT. It translates to CASSYDRATNEKLFF. The full variable domain, in which reference TRBV7-9 and TRBJ1-4 provide the parts outside the CDR3, is DTGVSQNPRHKITKRGQNVTFRCDPISEHNRLYWYRQTLGQGPEFLTYFQNEAQLEKSRLLSDRFSAERPKGSFSTLEIQRTEQGDSAMYLCASSYDRATNEKLFFGSGTQLSVL.